The clone carrying this T cell receptor (beta chain) was found a few times. Its cognate antigen is unknown. In patients aged 18 to 65, hyperthyroidism was newly diagnosed, with duration under 2 months. The source of the PBMCs was less than 12 ml of fresh peripheral blood. The record originates from a study of T cells in Graves' hyperthyroidism and ophthalmopathy. Overall study results and limits: Most expanded thyroid clonotypes above 0.001 also appeared in blood.

Amplification targeted TCR beta CDR3 regions from RNA transcripts. The primer set for the first-round RT-PCR of the TCR CDR3 was HTBI. Using its own MiXCR run on the multiplex PCR reads, TCRdb lists one record per CDR3 protein. The sample lists around 690,000 distinct CDR3 sequences, 17% occurring once. V lost 2 bases and J 0 bases, leaving 20 bases between the germline ends. Per the germline V gene, CDR1 is LNHNV and CDR2 is YYDKDF (reference sequence). This CDR3 comprises 19 residues. The receptor was isolated from a man aged 50-60 years with Graves' hyperthyroidism. The gene calls are TRBV15 and TRBJ1-5; D might be TRBD1 (6 bases). Sequencing was carried out using blood. The CDR3 here is CATSRPSVDRIHSNQPQHF. Here the CDR3 DNA reads TGTGCCACCAGCAGACCCTCAGTCGACAGGATTCATAGCAATCAGCCCCAGCATTTT.